These T cell receptor beta chains were read from a single sample in a study of T cell responses to AZD1222 COVID-19 vaccine. The repertoire was sequenced with immunoSEQ multiplex PCR; TCRdb's copy has only in-frame clones and lacks some. The profile shows over 120,000 clones, approximately 89% of them singletons. The sequenced sample was peripheral blood, obtained 28 days after the second AZD1222 dose. The receptors were sampled from an adult who received the AZD1222 COVID-19 vaccine. Both conserved end residues are part of each CDR3. D genes are given only for firm matches. Not all rows give a size; the values are once, few, many and, for expanded clones, a class.

J	D	V	size	DNA	CDR3
TRBJ1-1	TRBD1	TRBV19	-	TGTGCCAGTAGTACCGACAGGGGTAACACTGAAGCTTTCTTT	CASSTDRGNTEAFF
TRBJ1-1	TRBD1	TRBV5-1	-	TGCGCCAGCAGGGGGGACAGGGGATATTCGGGCACTGAAGCTTTCTTT	CASRGDRGYSGTEAFF
TRBJ1-2	TRBD1	TRBV7-2	once	TGTGCCAGCAAGGGGACAGGGGTATTTGGCTACACCTTC	CASKGTGVFGYTF
TRBJ2-7	TRBD1	TRBV7-2	-	TGTGCCAGCAGCTCGGGACAGGGCCTACGCTACGAGCAGTACTTC	CASSSGQGLRYEQYF
TRBJ1-5	-	TRBV19	-	TGTGCCAGTAGTACGATTCAGGGTAATAATAGAGCCCAGCATTTT	CASSTIQGNNRAQHF
TRBJ1-4	-	TRBV5-6	-	TGTGCCAGCAGCATCACAAGGGGGTGGAATGAAAAACTGTTTTTT	CASSITRGWNEKLFF
TRBJ1-1	TRBD1	TRBV19	few	TGTGCCAGTGGGACAGGGCAGAACACTGAAGCTTTCTTT	CASGTGQNTEAFF
TRBJ2-4	TRBD2	TRBV19	-	TGTGCCAGTAGCTCTAGCGGGGACCTAGCCAAAAACATTCAGTACTTC	CASSSSGDLAKNIQYF
TRBJ1-1	-	TRBV4-1	-	TGCGCCAGCAGCCCTCTCGGCGCCCCTTCAGAGGGGGATGACACTGAAGCTTTCTTT	CASSPLGAPSEGDDTEAFF
TRBJ1-6	-	TRBV30	-	TGTGCCTGGAGGGGGGGAGGGTCAACCCTCCACTTT	CAWRGGGSTLHF
TRBJ2-3	TRBD2	TRBV9	-	TGTGCCAGCAGCGTAGCTAGCGGAGGACCCCTTTTT	CASSVASGGPLF
TRBJ2-3	-	TRBV5-1	-	TGCGCCAGCCGGCCAGGGGACCAAACAGATACGCAGTATTTT	CASRPGDQTDTQYF
TRBJ2-1	TRBD2	TRBV3-1/TRBV3-2	once	TGTGCCAGCAGCCAAACAGCGGGAAATGGGGGTCTTTCCTACAATGAGCAGTTCTTC	CASSQTAGNGGLSYNEQFF
TRBJ1-5	-	TRBV9	-	TGTGCCAGCAGCGTAGAGGGGAGGCAGCCCCAGCATTTT	CASSVEGRQPQHF
TRBJ1-1	-	TRBV6-5	-	TGTGCCAGCAGCTTACAGGGGAACACTGAAGCTTTCTTT	CASSLQGNTEAFF
TRBJ1-2	-	TRBV24-1	-	TGTGCCACCAGTGACCCACAAGCGGGGGCGTTGGACTATGGCTACACCTTC	CATSDPQAGALDYGYTF
TRBJ1-2	-	TRBV6-6	-	TGTGCCAGCAGTTACTCAGGAACTCATGGCTACACCTTC	CASSYSGTHGYTF
TRBJ1-1	-	TRBV14	-	TGTGCCAGCAGCCAGCTTACGAACACTGAAGCTTTCTTT	CASSQLTNTEAFF
TRBJ2-1	TRBD2	TRBV4-3	-	TGCGCCAGCAGCCGCTCGACGGGGGCGGGAGGAAGAAGCTCCTACAATGAGCAGTTCTTC	CASSRSTGAGGRSSYNEQFF
TRBJ2-2	-	TRBV28	-	TGTGCCAGCAGTTTAGAAGGGATCACCGGGGAGCTGTTTTTT	CASSLEGITGELFF
TRBJ2-6	TRBD1	TRBV11-3	-	TGTGCCAGCAGCTTAGGGGACAGTAGCCTCTCTGGGGCCAACGTCCTGACTTTC	CASSLGDSSLSGANVLTF
TRBJ2-1	-	TRBV7-2	-	TGTGCCAGCAGCCCGGCCGGGACTCCTTTTAATGAGCAGTTCTTC	CASSPAGTPFNEQFF
TRBJ2-3	-	TRBV5-1	-	TGCGCCAGCAGCACCGGACAGAACACAGATACGCAGTATTTT	CASSTGQNTDTQYF
TRBJ2-1	TRBD2	TRBV6-4	-	TGTGCCAGCCTGGGGTGGACTAGCGGGATGTACAATGAGCAGTTCTTC	CASLGWTSGMYNEQFF
TRBJ2-1	TRBD2	TRBV27	-	TGTGCCAGCAGTTTACCCCCGGGGGGACACAATGAGCAGTTCTTC	CASSLPPGGHNEQFF
TRBJ1-5	-	TRBV30	-	TGTGCCTGGAGTGTTAAAAGTGGTCAGCCCCAGCATTTT	CAWSVKSGQPQHF
TRBJ1-2	-	TRBV6-1	-	TGTGCCAGCAGTGAAACCTCACCGGGGGGCTACACCTTC	CASSETSPGGYTF
TRBJ1-4	TRBD1	TRBV4-1	-	TGCGCCAGCAGCCAATGGCCCCGGGGGAGGGGGCCTATTGAAAAACTGTTTTTT	CASSQWPRGRGPIEKLFF
TRBJ2-1	TRBD2	TRBV5-4	once	TGTGCCAGCAGCTTGGGGACTAGGGTCAATAATCAGCAGTTCTTC	CASSLGTRVNNQQFF
TRBJ2-5	TRBD1	TRBV2	-	TGTGCCAGCAATCTACAGGGACAGCTCCAAGAGACCCAGTACTTC	CASNLQGQLQETQYF
TRBJ1-5	-	TRBV30	-	TGTGCCTGGACAGAGGGAGACGAGTATCAGCCCCAGCATTTT	CAWTEGDEYQPQHF
TRBJ1-5	TRBD1	TRBV28	-	TGTGCCAGCAGTTTTTATCAGGGGGCGGATCAGCCCCAGCATTTT	CASSFYQGADQPQHF
TRBJ1-1	-	TRBV4-3	-	TGCGCCAGCAGCCAAGATCGACGGCTGAACACTGAAGCTTTCTTT	CASSQDRRLNTEAFF
TRBJ1-6	-	TRBV9	-	TGTGCCAGCAGCCCGTCTGGACAGCATAATTCACCCCTCCACTTT	CASSPSGQHNSPLHF
TRBJ1-1	TRBD1	TRBV19	-	TGTGCCACCCTGAACAGGGGGAACACTGAAGCTTTCTTT	CATLNRGNTEAFF
TRBJ2-7	-	TRBV6-5	-	TGTGCCAGCAGTTACCGGGAAGTTAGCTACGAGCAGTACTTC	CASSYREVSYEQYF
TRBJ2-6	-	TRBV4-1	-	TGCGCCAGCAGCCCTGTTGAATCTGGGGCCAACGTCCTGACTTTC	CASSPVESGANVLTF
TRBJ2-2	TRBD2	TRBV18	-	TGTGCCAGCTCACCACCAAGCGGGAGAAACACCGGGGAGCTGTTTTTT	CASSPPSGRNTGELFF
TRBJ2-5	-	TRBV11-3	-	TGTGCCAGCAGCTTCTCGTCGGGGACCCAGTACTTC	CASSFSSGTQYF
TRBJ2-7	TRBD2	TRBV6-5	-	TGTGCCAGCGAGCGGGGAGGATACTACGAGCAGTACTTC	CASERGGYYEQYF
TRBJ1-2	TRBD1	TRBV25-1	few	TGTGCCAGCAGTAGGACCGGGACAGAGTCTGGCTACACCTTC	CASSRTGTESGYTF
TRBJ2-1	TRBD1	TRBV7-8	-	TGTGCCAGCAGCTCGGGACAGGACCAGGGTGAGCAGTTCTTC	CASSSGQDQGEQFF
TRBJ1-1	-	TRBV6-1	-	TGTGCCAGCAGTGAAAGTTCAGCTTTCTTT	CASSESSAFF
TRBJ1-1	-	TRBV3-1/TRBV3-2	-	TGTGCCAGCAGCCTGAACACTGAAGCTTTCTTT	CASSLNTEAFF
TRBJ2-2	-	TRBV9	-	TGTGCCAGCAGCGCTTCATTGGAAGGGGAGCTGTTTTTT	CASSASLEGELFF
TRBJ2-4	-	TRBV15	once	TGTGCCACCAGCATGCAAGCGGGCGCCAAAAACATTCAGTACTTC	CATSMQAGAKNIQYF
TRBJ1-4	-	TRBV6-5	-	TGTGCCAGCAGGGGCGTAGCAACTAATGAAAAACTGTTTTTT	CASRGVATNEKLFF
TRBJ2-7	-	TRBV19	few	TGTGCCAGTAGTATTGACAGCTCCTACGAGCAGTACTTC	CASSIDSSYEQYF